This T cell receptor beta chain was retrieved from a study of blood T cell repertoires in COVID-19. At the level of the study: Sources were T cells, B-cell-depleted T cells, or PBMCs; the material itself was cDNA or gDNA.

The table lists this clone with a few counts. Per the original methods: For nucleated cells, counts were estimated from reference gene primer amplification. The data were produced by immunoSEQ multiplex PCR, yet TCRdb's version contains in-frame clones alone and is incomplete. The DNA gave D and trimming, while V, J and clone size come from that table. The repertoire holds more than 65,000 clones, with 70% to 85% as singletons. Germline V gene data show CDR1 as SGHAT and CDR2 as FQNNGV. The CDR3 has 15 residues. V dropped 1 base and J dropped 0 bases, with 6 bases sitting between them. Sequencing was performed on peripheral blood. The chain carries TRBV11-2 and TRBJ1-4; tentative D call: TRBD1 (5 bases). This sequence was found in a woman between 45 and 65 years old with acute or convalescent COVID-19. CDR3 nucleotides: TGTGCCAGCAGCTTAGGGGGGGCAACTAATGAAAAACTGTTTTTT. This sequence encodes CASSLGGATNEKLFF.